The source of this TCR beta chain is a study of CD8 T cells in Susac syndrome (dated by TCRdb to the late 2010s). General notes on the study: Whether CD8+ T cell activation and differentiation in Susac syndrome was antigen driven was tested using repertoire sequencing. CD8+ T cell repertoire clonality was compared between eleven to twelve healthy donors, around 14 Susac syndrome patients and around 15 multiple sclerosis patients.

RNA was extracted with the RNeasy kit and about 0.5 to 1 ug was reverse transcribed using random hexamers. The immunoSEQ multiplex PCR assay, covering 54 Vbeta and 13 Jbeta segments, was used to amplify TCR beta CDR3 regions. PCR amplification bias was corrected using a synthetic template baseline for primer optimization and computational correction. Per the original workflow: Reads were assigned to V, D and J genes according to IMGT and analyzed in immunoSEQ Analyzer, with only productive sequences retained. To calculate clonality, Shannon entropy was normalized by log2 of the number of productive unique sequences and then subtracted from one. For each patient and control, public and private clones were evaluated within the 100 most prevalent clones. Clones were defined as Susac-specific if absent from the healthy and MS cohorts, from over a thousand published viral clones and from other ImmuneACCESS disease sequences. TCRdb handled the public reads itself, with Q25 trimming in fastp and clone calling in MiXCR, and kept productive beta chains. Rows with a matching CDR3 protein are joined into one entry that keeps the most common DNA and genes. TCRdb assigned the V and J calls; the authors' analysis was not used. The sample profile shows about 440,000 distinct CDR3 sequences; more than 70% of them were found once. More than 0.09% of the sample is taken by the ten largest.

The full study reports these points: The study acknowledged that relatively few individuals were included in the TCR sequencing and HLA analysis.

Peripheral blood CD8+ and CD4+ T cells from healthy donors, Susac syndrome patients and multiple sclerosis patients were profiled by high-throughput TCR beta sequencing. The multiple sclerosis controls were treatment-naive patients who had stable or active relapsing-remitting disease and met the revised McDonald criteria. Bulk CD8+ and CD4+ T cells were purified by magnetic negative isolation, while CD8+ TEMRA cells were enriched using FACS. Blood was drawn into EDTA tubes, processed within 24 hours, and PBMCs were isolated by density gradient centrifugation. PBMCs intended for TCR sequencing were cryopreserved in liquid nitrogen and were subsequently thawed in a 37 degrees C water bath. Purity of sorted or isolated CD4+, CD8+ and CD8+ TEMRA cells was at least 90%. In the case of this clonotype: Its specific antigen is unknown. Within one base of it there is no much larger clone, and no base qualities were kept.

In the germline V gene (reference sequence), CDR1 corresponds to LNHDA and CDR2 to SQIVND. The CDR3 has 15 amino acids, counting the end cysteine and phenylalanine. The CDR3 DNA has 45 bases and is translated from base 1. At the junction V is shortened by 0 bases and J by 6 bases, with 12 bases in between. The sequence is built from TRBV19 and TRBJ2-1; a weak D assignment points to TRBD2 (6 bases agree). The sequenced sample consisted of CD8+ T cells from PBMCs. The sequence came from a human donor with multiple sclerosis. The DNA reads as follows: TGTGCCAGTAGTATAGAAGGACGGGGGTCCAATGAGCAGTTCTTC. Its protein is CASSIEGRGSNEQFF.